This T cell receptor beta chain is from a study of blood T cell repertoires in COVID-19 (dated by TCRdb to 2020 to 2022). In terms of the full investigation: Collaborator samples came from the United States, Italy and Spain and covered acute and convalescent phases of COVID-19. The prospective study material was composed of cDNA or gDNA derived from T cells, B-cell-depleted T cells, or PBMCs. Subjects who had been exposed to COVID-19, were actively infected with it, or had recovered from it provided the deeply sampled blood TCRbeta repertoires that made up the dataset. The repertoires were made available in a free public database intended to serve as a resource for research on the immune response to SARS-CoV-2. The samples were drawn from the first 160 participants of the ongoing ImmuneRACE study and from 950 to 1,500 subjects provided by 6 global collaborators. Nearly every sample came with metadata listing a de-identified subject ID, COVID-19 status, age in years and sex. HLA class I and class II types, where available, came from metadata supplied by the sample provider rather than from assay-based typing.

The paper's findings and limits, for the study overall: Clinical and demographic metadata were provided uncurated, with the amount varying by source and participant.

Each collaborating institution followed its own protocols to collect whole blood in K2EDTA tubes. Collaborator samples were shipped for TCRbeta analysis as frozen whole blood, isolated PBMCs, or DNA extracted from either sample type. The immunoSEQ Assay, a bias-controlled multiplex PCR, was used to amplify TCRbeta CDR3 regions from genomic DNA. Per the original workflow: The number of nucleated cells in each sample was estimated from the amplification of reference gene primers within the assay. To quantify the absolute abundance of each unique TCRbeta CDR3 rearrangement, sequence reads were collapsed and filtered. Productive Simpson clonality was computed per sample as the square root of Simpson's diversity index over productive rearrangements. Sourced from immuneACCESS, this table was stored by TCRdb with only in-frame sequences that have V and J called. A share of the clones is absent; for the studies checked, an unresolved V gene accounts for under half, and the remainder has no known explanation. That table supplies the V and J calls and clone size; D and trimming were determined from the DNA. The sample table records about 51,000 clones; less than 95% of these occur just once. In total, the top ten clones hold over 3% of the sample.

Turning to this clone: Its target antigen remains unknown. Base qualities are not at hand, and no much larger clone is one base apart.

V is reduced by 1 base and J by 1 base, leaving a spacing of 4 bases between them. The CDR3 numbers 13 residues from cysteine through phenylalanine. The kept DNA is CDR3 alone, 39 bases in frame from the first base. CDR1 is given as LGHDT and CDR2 as YNNKEL, both from the germline V gene (reference sequence). In this chain, TRBV3-1 (or the pseudogene TRBV3-2) is recombined with TRBJ1-1, with the D gene call left open. This receptor was obtained from a man aged 50 or older with acute or convalescent COVID-19. The sequencing sample was made of peripheral blood. The bases are TGTGCCAGCAGCCAAGTCGGGAACACTGAAGCTTTCTTT. Its amino acids are CASSQVGNTEAFF.